This T cell receptor beta chain was obtained from a study of blood T cell repertoires in COVID-19. Sequencing was performed with immunoSEQ multiplex PCR; in TCRdb, only in-frame clones are kept and a portion is missing. The data show 300,000 to 450,000 clones, with roughly 86% seen just once and 1.5% to 2.5% held by the top ten. Per germline, CDR1 SGHNT and CDR2 YYREEE (reference sequence). This CDR3 region has 15 residues. V was cut by 2 bases and J by 5 bases, with 13 bases left in between. The rearrangement joins TRBV5-4 to TRBJ2-2; no definite D call. Sequenced sample: PBMCs or T cells enriched from blood (not recorded which). This TCR came from a man in his forties in a cohort exposed to, infected with or recovered from COVID-19 (not recorded which). The DNA for the CDR3 is TGTGCCAGCAGCTTTGGAGATCCTGTAACCGGGGAGCTGTTTTTT. Amino acid sequence: CASSFGDPVTGELFF.